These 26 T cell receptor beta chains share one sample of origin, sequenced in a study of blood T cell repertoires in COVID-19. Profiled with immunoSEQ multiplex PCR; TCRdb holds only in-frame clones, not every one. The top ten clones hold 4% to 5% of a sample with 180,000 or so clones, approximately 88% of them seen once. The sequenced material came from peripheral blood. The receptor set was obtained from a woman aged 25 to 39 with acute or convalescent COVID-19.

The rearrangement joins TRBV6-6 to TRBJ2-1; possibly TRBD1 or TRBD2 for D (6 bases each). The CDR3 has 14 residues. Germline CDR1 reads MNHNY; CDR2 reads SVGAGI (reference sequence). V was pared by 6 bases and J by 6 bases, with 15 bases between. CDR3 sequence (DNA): TGTGCCAGCAGCCGAGGGGGGAGTATCAATGAGCAGTTCTTC. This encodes CASSRGGSINEQFF.

CDR3 sequence reads: CASSSSGSWRQYF. The CDR3 DNA sequence: TGTGCCAGCAGTTCTAGCGGGAGTTGGAGGCAGTACTTC. The chain uses TRBV28 and TRBJ2-7; TRBD2 matches 10 bases. Germline-derived CDR1 and CDR2 are MDHEN and SYDVKM. V shed 4 bases and J 9 bases; nucleotides not matched to a gene: 6. This CDR3 spans 13 amino acids.

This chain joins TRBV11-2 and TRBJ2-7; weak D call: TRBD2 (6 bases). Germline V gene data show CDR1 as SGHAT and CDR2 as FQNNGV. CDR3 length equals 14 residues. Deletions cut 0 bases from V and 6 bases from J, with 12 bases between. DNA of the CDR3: TGTGCCAGCAGCTTAGAACCGGACTACGTCGAGCAGTACTTC. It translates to CASSLEPDYVEQYF.

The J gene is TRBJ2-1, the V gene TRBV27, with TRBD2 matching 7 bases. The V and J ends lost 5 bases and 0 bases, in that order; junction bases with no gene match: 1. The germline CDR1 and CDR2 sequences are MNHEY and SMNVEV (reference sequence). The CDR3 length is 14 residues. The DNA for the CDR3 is TGTGCCAGCAGTAGCGGGATCTCCTACAATGAGCAGTTCTTC. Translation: CASSSGISYNEQFF.

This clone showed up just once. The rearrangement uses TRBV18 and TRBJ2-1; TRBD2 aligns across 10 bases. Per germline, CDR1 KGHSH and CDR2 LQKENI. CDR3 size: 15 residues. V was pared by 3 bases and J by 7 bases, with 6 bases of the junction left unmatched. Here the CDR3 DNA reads TGTGCCAGCTCACCTAGGACTAGCGGAGCGAATGAGCAGTTCTTC. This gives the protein CASSPRTSGANEQFF.

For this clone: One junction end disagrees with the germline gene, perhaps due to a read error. The CDR3 is CASSRHPGGSGGSLF. CDR3 sequence (DNA): TGTGCCAGCAGCCGCCACCCGGGGGGTAGCGGAGGATCGCTCTTC. The chain links TRBV4-2 to TRBJ2-1; 7 bases line up with TRBD2. The germline CDR1 and CDR2 sequences are LGHNA and YNFKEQ. This CDR3 comprises 15 residues.

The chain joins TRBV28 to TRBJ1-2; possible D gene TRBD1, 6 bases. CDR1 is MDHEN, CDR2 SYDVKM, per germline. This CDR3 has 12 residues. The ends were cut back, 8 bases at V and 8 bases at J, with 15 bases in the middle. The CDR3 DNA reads TGTGCCAGCCGTCCAGGGGTTTACGGCTACACCTTC. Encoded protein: CASRPGVYGYTF.

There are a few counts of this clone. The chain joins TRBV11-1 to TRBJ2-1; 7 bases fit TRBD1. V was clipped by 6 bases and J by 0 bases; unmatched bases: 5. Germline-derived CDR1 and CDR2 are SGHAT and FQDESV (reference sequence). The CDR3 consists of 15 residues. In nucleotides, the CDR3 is TGTGCCAGCAGTCTGGGGGACAGCTCCTACAATGAGCAGTTCTTC. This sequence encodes CASSLGDSSYNEQFF.

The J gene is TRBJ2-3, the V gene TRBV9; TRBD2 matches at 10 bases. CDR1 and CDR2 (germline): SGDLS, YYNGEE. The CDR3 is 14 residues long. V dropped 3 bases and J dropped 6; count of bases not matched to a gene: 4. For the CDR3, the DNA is TGTGCCAGCAGCGCACAACTAGCGGGGGATACGCAGTATTTT. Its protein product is CASSAQLAGDTQYF. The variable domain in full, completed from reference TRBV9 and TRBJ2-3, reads DSGVTQTPKHLITATGQRVTLRCSPRSGDLSVYWYQQSLDQGLQFLIQYYNGEERAKGNILERFSAQQFPDLHSELNLSSLELGDSALYFCASSAQLAGDTQYFGPGTRLTVL.

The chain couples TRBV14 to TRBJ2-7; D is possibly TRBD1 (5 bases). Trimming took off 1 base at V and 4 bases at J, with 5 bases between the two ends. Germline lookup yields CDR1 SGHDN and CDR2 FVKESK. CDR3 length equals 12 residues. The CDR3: CASSQAGYEQYF. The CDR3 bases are TGTGCCAGCAGCCAAGCAGGGTACGAGCAGTACTTC.

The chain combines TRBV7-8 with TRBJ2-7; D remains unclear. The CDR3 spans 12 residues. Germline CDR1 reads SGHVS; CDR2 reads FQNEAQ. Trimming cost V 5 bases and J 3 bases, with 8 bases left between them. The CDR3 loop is CASSPTGYEQYF. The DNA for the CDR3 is TGTGCCAGCAGCCCCACGGGCTACGAGCAGTACTTC.

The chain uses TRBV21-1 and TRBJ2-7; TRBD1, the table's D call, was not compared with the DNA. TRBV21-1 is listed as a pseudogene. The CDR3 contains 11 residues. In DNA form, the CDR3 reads TGTGCCAGCACAACAGGCTACGAGCAGTACTTC. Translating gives CASTTGYEQYF.

CDR3 bases: TGTGCCAGCTCACCTATGTTCGGAGCCCAAGATACGCAGTATTTT. Its translation is CASSPMFGAQDTQYF. The chain uses TRBV18 and TRBJ2-3; D remains ambiguous. This CDR3 region has 15 residues. The germline gives CDR1 KGHSH, CDR2 LQKENI. V lost 3 bases to trimming and J lost 5 bases, with 15 bases between them.

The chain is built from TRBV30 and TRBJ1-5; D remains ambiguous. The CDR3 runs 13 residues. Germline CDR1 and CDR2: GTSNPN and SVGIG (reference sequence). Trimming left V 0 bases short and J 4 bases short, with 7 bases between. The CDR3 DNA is TGTGCCTGGAGTGTGGGCCCAAATCAGCCCCAGCATTTT. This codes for CAWSVGPNQPQHF.

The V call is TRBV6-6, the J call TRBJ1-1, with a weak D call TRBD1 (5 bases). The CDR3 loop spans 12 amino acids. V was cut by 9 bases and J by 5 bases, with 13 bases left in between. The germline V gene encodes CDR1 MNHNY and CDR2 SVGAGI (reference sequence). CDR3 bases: TGTGCCAGTTCGGGGGTGGGGACTGAAGCTTTCTTT. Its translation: CASSGVGTEAFF.

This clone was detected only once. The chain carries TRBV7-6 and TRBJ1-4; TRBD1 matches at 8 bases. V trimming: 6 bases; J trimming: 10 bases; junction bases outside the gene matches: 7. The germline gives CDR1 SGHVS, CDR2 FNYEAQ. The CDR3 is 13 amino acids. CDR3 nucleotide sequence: TGTGCCAGCAGTTCGACACAGGGGGGAAAACTGTTTTTT. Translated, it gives CASSSTQGGKLFF.

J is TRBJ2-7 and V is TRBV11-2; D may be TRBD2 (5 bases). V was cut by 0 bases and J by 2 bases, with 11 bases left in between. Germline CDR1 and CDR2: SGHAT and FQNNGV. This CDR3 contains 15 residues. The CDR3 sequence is CASSLEAAEPYEQYF. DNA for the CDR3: TGTGCCAGCAGCTTAGAAGCAGCGGAACCCTACGAGCAGTACTTC.

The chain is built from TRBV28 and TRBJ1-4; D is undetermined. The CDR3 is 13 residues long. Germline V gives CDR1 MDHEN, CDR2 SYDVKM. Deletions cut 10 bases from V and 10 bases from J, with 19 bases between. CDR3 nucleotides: TGTGCCATCGGAGACGTTACCTTTGGAAAACTGTTTTTT. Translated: CAIGDVTFGKLFF.

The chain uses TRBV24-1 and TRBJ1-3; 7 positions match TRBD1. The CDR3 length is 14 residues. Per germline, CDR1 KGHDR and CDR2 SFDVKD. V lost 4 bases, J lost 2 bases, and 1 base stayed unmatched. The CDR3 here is CATSEGTAGNTIYF. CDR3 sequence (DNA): TGTGCCACCAGTGAAGGGACAGCTGGAAACACCATATATTTT.

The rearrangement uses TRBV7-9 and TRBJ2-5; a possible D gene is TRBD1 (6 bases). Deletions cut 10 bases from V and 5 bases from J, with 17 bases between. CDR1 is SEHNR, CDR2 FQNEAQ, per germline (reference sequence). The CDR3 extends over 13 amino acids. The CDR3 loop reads CATSVQGRETQYF. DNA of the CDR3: TGTGCCACTTCGGTACAGGGACGCGAGACCCAGTACTTC.

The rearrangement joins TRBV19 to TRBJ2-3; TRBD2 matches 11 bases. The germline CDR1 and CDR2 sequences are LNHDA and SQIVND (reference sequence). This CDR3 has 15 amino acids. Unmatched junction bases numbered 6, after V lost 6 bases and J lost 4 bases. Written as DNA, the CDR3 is TGTGCCAGTAGCCTCCTAGCGGGAGGCCCAGATACGCAGTATTTT. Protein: CASSLLAGGPDTQYF.

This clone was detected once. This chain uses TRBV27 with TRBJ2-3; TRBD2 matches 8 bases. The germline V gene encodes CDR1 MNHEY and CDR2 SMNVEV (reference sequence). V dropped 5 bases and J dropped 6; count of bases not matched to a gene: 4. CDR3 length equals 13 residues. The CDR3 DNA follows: TGTGCCAGCAGTGACCGGGAGGGGGATACGCAGTATTTT. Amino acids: CASSDREGDTQYF.

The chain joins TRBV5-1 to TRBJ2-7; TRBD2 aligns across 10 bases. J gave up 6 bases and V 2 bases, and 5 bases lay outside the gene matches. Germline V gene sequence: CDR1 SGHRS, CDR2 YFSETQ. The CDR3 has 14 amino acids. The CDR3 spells CASSFVAGGGEQYF. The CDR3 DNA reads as TGCGCCAGCAGCTTCGTAGCGGGAGGTGGCGAGCAGTACTTC.

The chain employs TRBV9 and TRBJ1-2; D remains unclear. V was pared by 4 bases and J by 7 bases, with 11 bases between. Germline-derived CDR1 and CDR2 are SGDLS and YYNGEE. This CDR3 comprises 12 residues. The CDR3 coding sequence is TGTGCCAGCAGCACCACTGGGAGTGGCTACACCTTC. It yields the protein CASSTTGSGYTF.

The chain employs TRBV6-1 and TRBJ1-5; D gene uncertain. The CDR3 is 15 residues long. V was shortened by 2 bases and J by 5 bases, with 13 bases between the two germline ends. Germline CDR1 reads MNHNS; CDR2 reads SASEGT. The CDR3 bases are TGTGCCAGCAGTGAAAGGTGGGCAGAAGATCAGCCCCAGCATTTT. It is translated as CASSERWAEDQPQHF.

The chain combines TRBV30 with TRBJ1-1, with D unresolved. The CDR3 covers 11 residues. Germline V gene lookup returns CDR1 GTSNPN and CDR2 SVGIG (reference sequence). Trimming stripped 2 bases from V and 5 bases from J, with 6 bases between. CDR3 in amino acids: CAWSPLTEAFF. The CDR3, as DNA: TGTGCCTGGAGTCCTCTGACTGAAGCTTTCTTT. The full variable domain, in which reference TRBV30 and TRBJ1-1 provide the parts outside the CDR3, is SQTIHQWPATLVQPVGSPLSLECTVEGTSNPNLYWYRQAAGRGLQLLFYSVGIGQISSEVPQNLSASRPQDRQFILSSKKLLLSDSGFYLCAWSPLTEAFFGQGTRLTVV.